The clone carrying this TCR beta chain appeared once. Its antigen is currently unknown. The data originate from a study of T-cell memory formation after mild COVID-19. Each CDR3 protein is one row after TCRdb ran MiXCR on the 5' RACE reads. The table records about 620,000 distinct CDR3 sequences, roughly 18% of them present only once. Study-wide results and caveats: For contracting clones, CD4+ ones sat mainly in CM and EM, CD8+ in EMRA. A second wave expanding day 15 to 37 was CD4+-biased; contracting clones were balanced.

This CDR3 is 16 amino acids long. Trimming took 0 bases from V and 4 from J, leaving 15 bases between them. Germline loops: CDR1 LGHNA, CDR2 YSLEER. This chain links TRBV4-3 with TRBJ2-5; D uncertain. Sequencing was done on a sample of PBMCs or a T cell subset sorted from them (not recorded which). This clonotype originated in an adult woman who had mild COVID-19 (a few samples of this study predate the infection). Cell type and time point are not known. The CDR3 sequence is CASSQDTPSGRETQYF. The CDR3 bases are TGCGCCAGCAGCCAAGATACGCCCTCCGGGCGAGAGACCCAGTACTTC.